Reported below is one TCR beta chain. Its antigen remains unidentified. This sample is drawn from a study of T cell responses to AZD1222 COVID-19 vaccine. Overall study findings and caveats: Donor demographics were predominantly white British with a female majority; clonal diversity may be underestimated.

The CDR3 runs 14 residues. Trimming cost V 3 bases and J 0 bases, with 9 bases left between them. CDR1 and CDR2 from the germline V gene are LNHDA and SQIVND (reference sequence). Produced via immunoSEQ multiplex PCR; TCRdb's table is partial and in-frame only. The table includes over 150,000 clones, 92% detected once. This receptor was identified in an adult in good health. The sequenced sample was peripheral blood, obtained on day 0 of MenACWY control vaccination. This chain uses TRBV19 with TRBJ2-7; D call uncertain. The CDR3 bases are TGTGCCAGTAGTATCAAACACAGCTCCTACGAGCAGTACTTC. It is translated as CASSIKHSSYEQYF.